Below are 16 T cell receptor beta chains sequenced from a single sample in a study of T cells expressing NK-cell markers. With the 5' RACE reads reprocessed, TCRdb shows one record per CDR3 protein and no DNA. The data show a few hundred thousand distinct CDR3 sequences, and the top ten clones hold roughly 5.5%. Sequencing was done on a sample of blood T cells: a sorted CD56 or NKG2C T cell subset, CD4+ or CD8+ T cells, or bulk PBMC T cells (not recorded which). Receptors originate from a man aged 18-70 years in good health.

The chain combines TRBV7-8 with TRBJ2-7; the TCRdb D gene call, TRBD1, has no DNA to confirm it. Germline V CDR1 and CDR2: SGHVS, FQNEAQ. The CDR3 has 17 amino acids. CDR3 loop: CASSFRGTLGLIYEQYF.

The chain employs TRBV27 and TRBJ2-3. In germline, CDR1 is MNHEY, CDR2 SMNVEV (reference sequence). The CDR3 sequence is 14 residues long. CDR3 protein: CASRRSGFKDTQYF.

V is TRBV24-1 and J is TRBJ2-7. This CDR3 comprises 17 residues. Germline V gene lookup returns CDR1 KGHDR and CDR2 SFDVKD. The CDR3 here is CATSDLPPGEISYEQYF.

The gene calls are TRBV3-1 and TRBJ2-5; without DNA, the TCRdb call of TRBD1 cannot be checked. CDR1 is LGHDT, CDR2 YNNKEL, per germline (reference sequence). There are 14 residues in the CDR3. CDR3 sequence: CASQRQGGLETQYF.

The chain employs TRBV6-5 and TRBJ2-2. The length of the CDR3 is 16 residues. Germline CDR1 and CDR2: MNHEY and SVGAGI. The CDR3 sequence is CASSSPDIARSGELFF.

The rearrangement links TRBV28 to TRBJ1-1. CDR1 and CDR2 (germline): MDHEN, SYDVKM. The CDR3 extends over 15 amino acids. CDR3 amino acids: CASSLTSGTLLEAFF.

The chain is built from TRBV13 and TRBJ2-7; the TCRdb D gene call, TRBD1, has no DNA to confirm it. This CDR3 contains 16 residues. CDR1 PRHDT and CDR2 FYEKMQ come from the germline V gene (reference sequence). The CDR3 is CASSLEDRGFGGEQYF.

The chain couples TRBV5-1 to TRBJ2-1; as DNA is missing, the TRBD1 call by TCRdb cannot be tested. This CDR3 is 14 amino acids long. Germline V CDR1 and CDR2: SGHRS, YFSETQ. CDR3 region: CASSLYRGGNEQFF.

The J gene is TRBJ2-1, the V gene TRBV7-9; with no DNA, the TCRdb D assignment of TRBD2 cannot be verified. The CDR3 is 17 residues long. Germline V gene sequence: CDR1 SEHNR, CDR2 FQNEAQ (reference sequence). Here the CDR3 reads CASSLVAGGPVGNEQFF.

The chain recombines TRBV20-1 with TRBJ2-3; the TRBD2 assignment by TCRdb is unverifiable without DNA. Germline CDR1 and CDR2: DFQATT and SNEGSKA (reference sequence). CDR3 length: 16 residues. CDR3: CSARDRTSGGPRAQYF.

The gene calls are TRBV12-3 or TRBV12-4 and TRBJ2-5; lacking DNA, the TRBD2 call made by TCRdb goes unchecked. The CDR3 totals 17 residues. The CDR3 spells CASSARGPGTPKKTQYF.

V and J are TRBV4-2 and TRBJ2-3; TCRdb's D gene call, TRBD2, goes unchecked for lack of DNA. Per germline, CDR1 LGHNA and CDR2 YNFKEQ. The CDR3 length is 14 residues. This chain's CDR3 is CASGSGGPTDTQYF.

V gene TRBV28 combines with J gene TRBJ2-3; absent DNA, TCRdb's TRBD2 call cannot be checked. CDR1 and CDR2 from the germline V gene are MDHEN and SYDVKM. This CDR3 region has 17 residues. The CDR3 sequence: CASSLASGYPRTDTQYF.

This chain joins TRBV12-3 or TRBV12-4 and TRBJ1-1; TCRdb's assignment of TRBD1 cannot be checked, as there is no DNA. This CDR3 is built from 11 residues. The CDR3 is CASIQGLEAFF.

The rearrangement joins TRBV7-9 to TRBJ2-1; no DNA is available, so the TRBD1 call from TCRdb remains unchecked. Looked up from germline, CDR1 is SEHNR and CDR2 is FQNEAQ (reference sequence). The CDR3 is 12 residues long. This CDR3 is CASSLGGDKQFF.

CDR3 amino acids: CASSLAGKGASVETQYF. The V and J genes are TRBV5-1 and TRBJ2-5; the TRBD1 assignment by TCRdb is unverifiable without DNA. CDR3 length: 17 amino acids. CDR1 SGHRS and CDR2 YFSETQ come from the germline V gene.